This T cell receptor (beta chain) was captured by sequencing in a study of T cells after yellow fever vaccination. Whole-study results and caveats: Post-booster samples contained most primary-vaccination clones (around 95% CD4, 70% to 90% CD8). A faster peak, day 5 versus 15, was reached by the weaker secondary response.

A universal primer site and UMIs were added as TCR cDNA was made by 5'RACE template switching. TCRdb re-derived calls from the 5' RACE reads in MiXCR, one entry per CDR3 protein. Here the sample spans about 52,000 distinct CDR3 sequences, about 6.6% being singletons. The material was CD8+ T cells not binding an NS4B(214-222) dextramer, sorted from PBMCs, obtained roughly 45 days after the first yellow fever vaccination. The source of this sequence is a man aged 18 to 30 who received the YFV17D yellow fever vaccine.

CDR3 sequence: CASSSKLAGSSYNEQFF. CDR3 nucleotides: TGTGCCAGCAGCTCCAAACTAGCGGGGAGCTCCTACAATGAGCAGTTCTTC. J is TRBJ2-1 and V is TRBV7-9, with 10 bases lining up with TRBD2. Germline CDR1 and CDR2: SEHNR and FQNEAQ (reference sequence). V shed 4 bases and J 0 bases; nucleotides not matched to a gene: 6. The CDR3 runs to 17 residues.